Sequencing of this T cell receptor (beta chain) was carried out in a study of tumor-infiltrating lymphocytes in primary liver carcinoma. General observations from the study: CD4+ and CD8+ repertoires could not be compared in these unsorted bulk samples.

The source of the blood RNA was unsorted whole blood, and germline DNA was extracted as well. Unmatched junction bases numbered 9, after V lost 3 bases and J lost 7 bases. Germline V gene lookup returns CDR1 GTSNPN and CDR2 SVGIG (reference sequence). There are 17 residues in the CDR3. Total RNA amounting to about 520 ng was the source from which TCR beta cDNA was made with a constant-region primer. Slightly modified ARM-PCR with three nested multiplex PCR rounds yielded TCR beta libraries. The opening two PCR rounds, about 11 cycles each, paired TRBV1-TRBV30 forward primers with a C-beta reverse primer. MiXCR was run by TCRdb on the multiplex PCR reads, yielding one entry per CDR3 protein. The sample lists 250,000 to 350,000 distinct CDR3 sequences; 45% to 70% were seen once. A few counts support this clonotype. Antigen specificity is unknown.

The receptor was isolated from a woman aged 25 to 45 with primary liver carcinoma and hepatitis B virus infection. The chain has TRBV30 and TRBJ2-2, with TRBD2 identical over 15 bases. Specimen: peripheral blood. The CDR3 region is CAWRGGLAGGQNGELFF. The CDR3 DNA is TGTGCCTGGAGGGGTGGACTAGCGGGAGGGCAGAACGGGGAGCTGTTTTTT.